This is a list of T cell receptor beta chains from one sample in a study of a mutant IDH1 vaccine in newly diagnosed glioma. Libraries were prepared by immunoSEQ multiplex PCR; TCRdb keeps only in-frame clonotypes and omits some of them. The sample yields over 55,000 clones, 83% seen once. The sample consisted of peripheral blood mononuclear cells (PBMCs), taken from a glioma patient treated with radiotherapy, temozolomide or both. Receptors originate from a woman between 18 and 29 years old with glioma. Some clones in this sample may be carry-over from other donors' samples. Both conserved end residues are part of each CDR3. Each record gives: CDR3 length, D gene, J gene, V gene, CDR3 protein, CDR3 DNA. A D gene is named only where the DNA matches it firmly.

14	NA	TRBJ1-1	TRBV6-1	CASPREPMNTEAFF	TGTGCCAGCCCGAGGGAGCCCATGAACACTGAAGCTTTCTTT
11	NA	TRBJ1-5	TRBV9	CASIVAQPQHF	TGTGCCAGCATTGTCGCTCAGCCCCAGCATTTT
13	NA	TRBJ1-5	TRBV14	CASSPAGLWPQHF	TGTGCCAGCAGCCCAGCGGGGCTTTGGCCCCAGCATTTT
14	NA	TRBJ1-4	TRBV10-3	CAISTVATNEKLFF	TGTGCCATCAGTACAGTTGCAACTAATGAAAAACTGTTTTTT
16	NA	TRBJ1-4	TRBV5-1	CASSYRSGTTNEKLFF	TGCGCCAGCAGTTACAGGTCAGGGACAACTAATGAAAAACTGTTTTTT
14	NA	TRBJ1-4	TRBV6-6	CASSILTSGEKLFF	TGTGCCAGCAGTATCCTGACAAGTGGGGAAAAACTGTTTTTT
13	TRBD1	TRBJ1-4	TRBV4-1	CAVKAGGYEKLFF	TGCGCCGTAAAAGCAGGGGGCTATGAAAAACTGTTTTTT
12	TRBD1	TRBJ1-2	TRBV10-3	CAIRGQDYGYTF	TGTGCCATCAGGGGACAGGACTATGGCTACACCTTC
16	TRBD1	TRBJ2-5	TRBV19	CASSINRGIGRETQYF	TGTGCCAGTAGTATCAACAGGGGGATAGGTAGGGAGACCCAGTACTTC
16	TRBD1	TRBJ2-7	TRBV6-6	CASRSVDGTGGHEQYF	TGTGCCAGCAGAAGCGTCGACGGGACAGGGGGCCACGAGCAGTACTTC
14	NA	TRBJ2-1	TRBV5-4	CASSLDAGNNEQFF	TGTGCCAGCAGCTTAGATGCCGGTAACAATGAGCAGTTCTTC
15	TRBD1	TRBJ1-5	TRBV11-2	CASSPGQGGNQPQHF	TGTGCCAGCAGCCCGGGACAGGGAGGCAATCAGCCCCAGCATTTT
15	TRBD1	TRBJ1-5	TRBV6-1	CASSWTGGQDQPQHF	TGTGCCAGCAGTTGGACAGGGGGCCAGGATCAGCCCCAGCATTTT
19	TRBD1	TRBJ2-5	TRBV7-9	CASSTSILGQDRGQETQYF	TGTGCCAGCAGCACATCGATACTGGGTCAGGACAGGGGGCAAGAGACCCAGTACTTC
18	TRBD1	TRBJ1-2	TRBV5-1	CASSRGGDRGRSGYGYTF	TGCGCCAGCAGCAGGGGGGGAGACAGGGGGCGTTCGGGCTATGGCTACACCTTC
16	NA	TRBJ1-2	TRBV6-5	CASSYRSGVQREGYTF	TGTGCCAGCAGTTACAGGTCTGGAGTTCAACGGGAGGGCTACACCTTC
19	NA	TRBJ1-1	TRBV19	CASSIVGLLRDGMNTEAFF	TGTGCCAGTAGTATTGTGGGTTTGTTGAGAGATGGGATGAACACTGAAGCTTTCTTT
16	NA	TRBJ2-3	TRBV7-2	CASSLDRAASTDTQYF	TGTGCCAGCAGCTTAGATCGTGCAGCTAGCACAGATACGCAGTATTTT